What follows are 10 T cell receptor beta chains derived from one specimen sequenced in a study of blood T cell repertoires in COVID-19. TCRdb keeps only in-frame clones here, not all; method: immunoSEQ multiplex PCR. The sample shows 350,000 to 450,000 clones, approximately 86% of them seen only once. The sample was peripheral blood. Receptors originate from a woman aged 55-70 years with COVID-19, enrolled during active disease.

With regard to this clone: This sample includes further DNA sequences coding for the same CDR3. This chain joins TRBV27 and TRBJ1-1; 7 bases are shared with TRBD1. The CDR3 covers 14 residues. The J segment lost 5 bases and the V segment lost 4 bases, leaving 7 bases of the junction unmatched. Per germline, CDR1 MNHEY and CDR2 SMNVEV (reference sequence). CDR3 in amino acids: CASSWAGGRTEAFF. CDR3 DNA: TGTGCCAGCAGTTGGGCAGGGGGGAGGACTGAAGCTTTCTTT.

V is TRBV30 and J is TRBJ2-3, with 13 bases aligning to TRBD2. CDR1 is GTSNPN, CDR2 SVGIG, per germline (reference sequence). The CDR3 is 16 amino acids. V lost 2 bases and J lost 0; bases outside the gene matches: 2. The CDR3 DNA is TGTGCCTGGAGTCAGGGACTAGCGGGGAGCACAGATACGCAGTATTTT. Translation: CAWSQGLAGSTDTQYF.

This rearrangement joins TRBV30 to TRBJ1-5; unclear D gene. Trimming took off 2 bases at V and 6 bases at J, with 8 bases between the two ends. This CDR3 contains 12 residues. CDR1 and CDR2 (germline): GTSNPN, SVGIG (reference sequence). The CDR3 is CAWSLVGQPQHF. The CDR3 DNA is TGTGCCTGGAGTCTAGTTGGTCAGCCCCAGCATTTT.

This clone was seen just once. The sample holds other DNA sequences that translate to the same CDR3. The chain is built from TRBV6-1 and TRBJ1-5; 7 bases map to TRBD1. This CDR3 has 15 residues. Germline CDR1 and CDR2: MNHNS and SASEGT. V lost 3 bases, J lost 1 base, and 3 bases stayed unmatched. The CDR3: CASSEAGGSNQPQHF. DNA for the CDR3: TGTGCCAGCAGTGAGGCAGGGGGGAGCAATCAGCCCCAGCATTTT.

The chain joins TRBV7-3 to TRBJ1-1; D unclear. Germline V gene data show CDR1 as SGHTA and CDR2 as FQGTGA. CDR3 length equals 13 residues. Trimming cost V 2 bases and J 3 bases, with 7 bases left between them. The CDR3 DNA is TGTGCCAGCAGCTTATATGAGGACACTGAAGCTTTCTTT. This codes for CASSLYEDTEAFF. The full variable domain, its missing parts supplied by reference TRBV7-3 and TRBJ1-1, is GAGVSQTPSNKVTEKGKYVELRCDPISGHTALYWYRQSLGQGPEFLIYFQGTGAADDSGLPNDRFFAVRPEGSVSTLKIQRTERGDSAVYLCASSLYEDTEAFFGQGTRLTVV.

The chain is built from TRBV4-2 and TRBJ1-1; no reliable D call. The CDR3 has 13 residues. Germline-derived CDR1 and CDR2 are LGHNA and YNFKEQ. Trimming took off 0 bases at V and 3 bases at J, with 5 bases between the two ends. CDR3 nucleotides: TGTGCCAGCAGCCAAGATCATGACACTGAAGCTTTCTTT. This sequence encodes CASSQDHDTEAFF.

This clone has just a few counts. The rearrangement links TRBV9 to TRBJ1-4; weak D call: TRBD1 (6 bases). Germline CDR1 is SGDLS and CDR2 is YYNGEE. Trimming removed 3 bases from V and 0 bases from J, with 9 bases in between. The CDR3 consists of 15 residues. CDR3 sequence: CASSARGATNEKLFF. The CDR3 DNA sequence: TGTGCCAGCAGCGCCAGGGGTGCAACTAATGAAAAACTGTTTTTT.

The chain carries TRBV6-6 and TRBJ2-7; 9 nucleotides align to TRBD1. The germline V gene has CDR1 MNHNY and CDR2 SVGAGI (reference sequence). J lost 5 bases, V lost 0 bases, and 8 bases had no gene match. This CDR3 contains 16 residues. CDR3 protein: CASSYSPGTGLDEQYF. In nucleotides, the CDR3 is TGTGCCAGCAGTTACTCTCCCGGGACAGGGCTTGACGAGCAGTACTTC.

This chain connects TRBV7-8 to TRBJ2-1; D is possibly TRBD1 (5 bases). The V end was cut by 6 bases, the J end by 3 bases, with 12 bases between. CDR1 is SGHVS, CDR2 FQNEAQ, per germline. The CDR3 extends over 14 amino acids. The CDR3 protein is CASRGPQGYNEQFF. The CDR3 nucleotides read TGTGCCAGCAGGGGGCCGCAAGGCTACAATGAGCAGTTCTTC.

The chain employs TRBV6-5 and TRBJ1-2; 9 nucleotides line up with TRBD1. The V gene end was trimmed by 6 bases and the J gene end by 6 bases; junction bases not matched to a gene: 11. Germline-derived CDR1 and CDR2 are MNHEY and SVGAGI. This CDR3 contains 15 residues. DNA for the CDR3: TGTGCCAGCAGCCGCTGGCAACAGGGGGCGAATGGCTACACCTTC. Its protein product is CASSRWQQGANGYTF.